The TCR beta chain under discussion was sequenced for a study of radiation and T cells in renal cell carcinoma. Study background: Nephrectomy followed 15 Gy stereotactic body radiation by 4 weeks. General study findings and limits: Top tumor clonotypes rose in blood 2 weeks post-radiation, then contracted. Baseline intratumoral clonotype presence is unknown without pretreatment biopsies.

Time point given: baseline pretreatment blood. Treatment here: 15 Gy SBRT to primary tumor, nephrectomy 4 weeks later. Sequenced by immunoSEQ multiplex PCR; TCRdb stores in-frame clones only, minus some. The repertoire holds some 95,000 clones, with about 86% as singletons. On this clone: Its antigen is currently unknown.

This CDR3 is 16 amino acids long. In germline, CDR1 is SGHAT, CDR2 FQNNGV. V gave up 5 bases and J gave up 0 bases, with 17 bases separating them. The sequence was collected from a man in his fifties or sixties with renal cell carcinoma. This chain uses TRBV11-2 with TRBJ2-7; D may be TRBD1 or TRBD2 (5 bases each). Here the sequenced sample was blood, taken from a patient whose treatment included radiotherapy and nephrectomy. The CDR3 nucleotides are TGTGCCAGCAGCCTACCCGGGACGGTAAGCTCCTACGAGCAGTACTTC. Amino acids: CASSLPGTVSSYEQYF.